This T cell receptor (beta chain) came from a study of naive and memory T cell subsets (dated by TCRdb to about 2017). In terms of the full investigation: The study applied an open-source, UMI-based TCR alpha and beta sequencing pipeline to sorted naive and memory peripheral blood T cell subsets. IgG serology results and the functional CMV T cell responses were in complete agreement. RNA was DNase-treated and reverse transcribed with TCR constant-region primers, mostly using SuperScript III.

What the study reported, not specific to this receptor: No ground truth was available to validate the repertoire findings for the naive and memory subsets. Single alpha or beta chain sequences, rather than paired alpha/beta receptors, were used to define clonotypes. After error correction, only a single occurrence was seen for over 90% of naive TCR sequences, so much steeper abundance distributions were produced than in memory subsets. The abundance of TCRs followed a power law with an exponent that differed between naive and memory subsets yet stayed consistent across the three individuals. A few larger clonotypes were present in naive repertoires, especially CD8 naive repertoires, and these clonotypes were possibly memory cells re-expressing CD45RA. In both CD4 and CD8 cells, the Gini index increased while Shannon and inverse Simpson diversity decreased from naive through CM, EM and EMRA. RNA-based TCR counts may be influenced by expression changes linked to T cell activation and differentiation.

Library generation was performed with UMI-ligation and nested PCR. An equimolar mix of two oligonucleotides covering both TRBC1 and TRBC2 was used as the beta constant-region primer. A single-stranded oligonucleotide bearing the SP2 primer plus a 12-nucleotide UMI was ligated onto the 3' end of the cDNA by T4 RNA ligase 1. Four rounds of PCR, combining the SP2 primer with nested alpha and beta constant-region primers, were used to amplify the ligated cDNA. The ligation reaction was incubated at 16°C for roughly 18-24 hours. PCR2 was typically run as a SYBR Green qPCR and stopped at a predetermined threshold to prevent over-amplification. Every purification after the first one was done using Agencourt AMPure XP magnetic beads. Library quantification was done by Qubit, followed by a TapeStation check on which the main peak was expected at around 650 bp. The pooled libraries were sequenced on an Illumina MiSeq using v2 2x251 paired-end kits, which usually yielded roughly 1-2 million reads per sample. Each sample's library went into the pool at approximately 4.3 nM, and roughly 5-8% PhiX was added to help with cluster recognition. The paper's data handling went like this. Decombinator assigned V and J genes to Demultiplexor-processed FASTQ reads by tag matching, allowing a single base-pair mismatch. Collapsinator used UMIs to correct both sequencing errors and frequency errors arising from PCR heterogeneity. CDR3Translator translated TCRs and extracted CDR3s from the conserved cysteine to the FGXG phenylalanine, flagging non-productive sequences. Repertoires were subsampled to equal numbers of UMI-defined TCRs before Gini, Shannon entropy and inverse Simpson indices were calculated. Within the linear range, a power law was fitted to clonotype abundance distributions using maximum likelihood. Similar UMI counts, unique TCR numbers and clonal distributions were obtained with the pipeline and with MIGEC on one naive CD8 sample. In one analysis, naive TCRs also found in any memory subset of the same donor were removed from the naive repertoire. The repertoires were searched for approximately 7,000 CMV-associated CDR3 sequences that had been compiled from VDJdb and a published dataset. TCRdb trimmed public reads at Q25 via fastp, called clones via MiXCR and kept in-frame beta chains. Here each entry gathers all rows of one CDR3 protein and keeps the most common genes and DNA. The V and J calls here are based on TCRdb, not the publication. The sample contains 140,000 to 150,000 distinct CDR3 sequences, over 15% of them found a single time. The top ten hold around 0.14% of the sample.

A few counts support this clonotype. Its specific antigen is unknown. There are no base qualities to consult, and no much larger clone falls within one base. From the second PCR step on, the TCR alpha and beta chain libraries were amplified in separate reactions. To determine each donor's CMV status, fresh PBMCs were stimulated overnight with CMV viral lysate, and IFNgamma production from CD4+ T cells was then assessed. CD4 T cells were positively selected with Miltenyi beads, followed by positive selection of CD8 T cells from the CD4-negative fraction. Cells were stained for CD3, CD4, CD8, CD45RA, CD27 and a live/dead dye and were sorted on a BD Aria II into four subsets based on CD45RA and CD27. Blood came from three healthy volunteers, each fractionated into CD4 and CD8 T cells and then into four differentiation subsets. Around 120 ml of peripheral blood was collected from each donor, and PBMC were isolated by Ficoll-Paque PLUS density-gradient centrifugation. After sorting, cells were lysed in RLT buffer, RNA was extracted using a Qiagen RNeasy kit, and the extracted RNA was stored at -80 degrees C.

The germline V gene encodes CDR1 MDHEN and CDR2 SYDVKM. For this chain, trimming is 5 bases at the V end and 13 bases at the J end, and the number of junction bases without a gene match is 8. The CDR3 holds 12 amino acids from the cysteine to the phenylalanine. The entry retains the CDR3 DNA only, 36 bases that are in frame from base 1. This chain joins TRBV28 to TRBJ1-1, and TRBD1 matches 9 of the central bases. Input material: naive CD4+ T cells from blood. The cell subset or site label, read with the paper, signifies: naive T cells, CD45RA high CD27+. The receptor was isolated from a human donor in good health. The nucleotides are TGTGCCAGCAGTGAGGGACAGGGAAAAGGTTTCTTT. Translated, it reads CASSEGQGKGFF.